A single sample gave rise to the 7 T cell receptor beta chains below, sequenced in a study of cytomegalovirus exposure and HLA in healthy donors. Primers for the PCR totalled 60 Vbeta and 13 Jbeta. TCRdb's copy holds only in-frame clones and misses some; the assay was immunoSEQ multiplex PCR. The sample contains more than 90,000 clones, around 73% of which appear only once. Sequencing input: PBMCs. The receptors shown here come from an older woman in good health and CMV-seronegative.

The chain links TRBV6-5 to TRBJ2-7; 7 bases agree with TRBD1. Germline V gives CDR1 MNHEY, CDR2 SVGAGI. The ends lost 3 bases at V and 6 bases at J; junction bases unmatched: 11. CDR3 length: 15 amino acids. CDR3 DNA sequence: TGTGCCAGCAGTTATGGGGCAGGGGGTAAGACCGAGCAGTACTTC. As protein: CASSYGAGGKTEQYF.

This clone was counted between two and nine times. This chain links TRBV27 with TRBJ1-5; 7 nucleotides align to TRBD1. Germline V gene lookup returns CDR1 MNHEY and CDR2 SMNVEV (reference sequence). The CDR3 has 14 amino acids. Losses at the gene ends were 2 bases for V and 4 bases for J; bases not matched to a gene: 2. The CDR3 reads CASSLRTGNQPQHF. The CDR3 DNA reads as TGTGCCAGCAGTTTAAGGACAGGAAATCAGCCCCAGCATTTT.

This clone showed up just a few times. The rearrangement links TRBV5-1 to TRBJ1-1; 8 nucleotides line up with TRBD1. CDR3 length: 14 amino acids. The germline gives CDR1 SGHRS, CDR2 YFSETQ. Unmatched junction bases numbered 4, after V lost 2 bases and J lost 4 bases. The CDR3 protein is CASSLPTGGTEAFF. Here the CDR3 DNA reads TGCGCCAGCAGCTTACCCACAGGGGGCACTGAAGCTTTCTTT.

This clone was detected only a few times. The rearrangement joins TRBV6-5 to TRBJ1-1; D is ambiguous. V dropped 2 bases and J dropped 4 bases, with 17 bases sitting between them. The CDR3 runs 16 residues. Looked up from germline, CDR1 is MNHEY and CDR2 is SVGAGI. CDR3 DNA sequence: TGTGCCAGCAGTTACCCCCGTGGCGGGCGAGGCACTGAAGCTTTCTTT. The encoded protein is CASSYPRGGRGTEAFF.

This rearrangement joins TRBV18 to TRBJ1-2; the D is unclear. Germline lookup yields CDR1 KGHSH and CDR2 LQKENI. V was cut by 0 bases and J by 8 bases, with 10 bases left in between. The CDR3 spans 13 residues. This chain's CDR3 is CASSPPPRQGYTF. CDR3 coding DNA: TGTGCCAGCTCACCACCGCCGAGGCAAGGCTACACCTTC. Filled out from reference TRBV18 and TRBJ1-2, the complete variable domain reads NAGVMQNPRHLVRRRGQEARLRCSPMKGHSHVYWYRQLPEEGLKFMVYLQKENIIDESGMPKERFSAEFPKEGPSILRIQQVVRGDSAAYFCASSPPPRQGYTFGSGTRLTVV.

The rearrangement uses TRBV7-9 and TRBJ1-1; possible D gene TRBD1, 5 bases. CDR3 length equals 13 residues. Germline CDR1 is SEHNR and CDR2 is FQNEAQ (reference sequence). Trimming removed 5 bases from V and 8 bases from J, with 15 bases in between. CDR3 DNA: TGTGCCAGCAGCCCCTGGGGCGTAGCAGAAGCTTTCTTT. Protein product: CASSPWGVAEAFF.

This chain uses TRBV28 with TRBJ2-7; TRBD2 matches 9 bases. Trimming took 5 bases from V and 4 from J; bases not matched to a gene: 12. The CDR3 runs 16 residues. Germline V lookup: CDR1 MDHEN, CDR2 SYDVKM. The CDR3, as DNA: TGTGCCAGCAGTAAGGCGGGAGGGTTCTCAGATTACGAGCAGTACTTC. Translation gives CASSKAGGFSDYEQYF. The full variable domain, its missing parts supplied by reference TRBV28 and TRBJ2-7, is DVKVTQSSRYLVKRTGEKVFLECVQDMDHENMFWYRQDPGLGLRLIYFSYDVKMKEKGDIPEGYSVSREKKERFSLILESASTNQTSMYLCASSKAGGFSDYEQYFGPGTRLTVT.